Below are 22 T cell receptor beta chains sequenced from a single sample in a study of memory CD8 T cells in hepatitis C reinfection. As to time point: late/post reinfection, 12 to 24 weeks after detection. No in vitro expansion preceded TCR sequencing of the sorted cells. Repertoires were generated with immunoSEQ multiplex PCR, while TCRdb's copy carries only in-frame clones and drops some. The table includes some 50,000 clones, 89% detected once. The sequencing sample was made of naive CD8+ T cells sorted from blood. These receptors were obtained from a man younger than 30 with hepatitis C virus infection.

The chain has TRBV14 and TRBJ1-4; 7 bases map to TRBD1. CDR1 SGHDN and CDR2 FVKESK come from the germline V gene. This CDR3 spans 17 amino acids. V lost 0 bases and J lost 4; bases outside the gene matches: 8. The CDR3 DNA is TGTGCCAGCAGCCAAGAGGGCGGGACAGCTTATAATGAAAAACTGTTTTTT. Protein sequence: CASSQEGGTAYNEKLFF.

As DNA, the CDR3 is TGCGCCAGCAGCTTTGATGGACTAGCGGGAGAGGATGAGCAGTTCTTC. Amino acid sequence: CASSFDGLAGEDEQFF. V and J are TRBV5-1 and TRBJ2-1; 13 bases agree with TRBD2. This CDR3 spans 16 amino acids. The trim removed 2 bases at V and 8 bases at J, leaving 7 bases unmatched. Germline CDR1 reads SGHRS; CDR2 reads YFSETQ.

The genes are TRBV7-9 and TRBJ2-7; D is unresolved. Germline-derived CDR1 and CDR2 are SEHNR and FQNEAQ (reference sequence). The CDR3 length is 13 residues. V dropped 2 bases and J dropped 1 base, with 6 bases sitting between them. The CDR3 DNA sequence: TGTGCCAGCAGCTTACCCGGGTCCTACGAGCAGTACGTC. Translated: CASSLPGSYEQYV.

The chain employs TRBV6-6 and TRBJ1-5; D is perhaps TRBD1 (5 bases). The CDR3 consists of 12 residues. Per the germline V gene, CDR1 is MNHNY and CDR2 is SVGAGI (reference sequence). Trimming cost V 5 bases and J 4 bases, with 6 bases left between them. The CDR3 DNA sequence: TGTGCCAGCAGTGACAGAAATCAGCCCCAGCATTTT. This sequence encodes CASSDRNQPQHF.

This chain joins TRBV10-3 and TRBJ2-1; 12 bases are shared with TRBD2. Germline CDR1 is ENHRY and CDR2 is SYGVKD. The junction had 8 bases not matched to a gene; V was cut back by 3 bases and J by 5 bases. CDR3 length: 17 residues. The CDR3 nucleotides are TGTGCCATCAGTGACGCTAGCGGGGGGGTTAGAGACAATGAGCAGTTCTTC. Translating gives CAISDASGGVRDNEQFF.

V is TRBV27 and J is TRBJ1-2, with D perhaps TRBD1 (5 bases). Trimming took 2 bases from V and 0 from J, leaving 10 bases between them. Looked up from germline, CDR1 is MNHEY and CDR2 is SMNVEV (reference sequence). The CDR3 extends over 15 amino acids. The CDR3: CASSLTGSPNYGYTF. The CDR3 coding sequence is TGTGCCAGCAGTTTAACAGGATCTCCTAACTATGGCTACACCTTC.

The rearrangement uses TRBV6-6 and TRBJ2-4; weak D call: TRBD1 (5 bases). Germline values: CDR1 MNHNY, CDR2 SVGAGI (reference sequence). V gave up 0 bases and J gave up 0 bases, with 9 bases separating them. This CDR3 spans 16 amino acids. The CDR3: CASSYSMDKAKNIQYF. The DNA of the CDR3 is TGTGCCAGCAGTTACTCGATGGACAAAGCCAAAAACATTCAGTACTTC.

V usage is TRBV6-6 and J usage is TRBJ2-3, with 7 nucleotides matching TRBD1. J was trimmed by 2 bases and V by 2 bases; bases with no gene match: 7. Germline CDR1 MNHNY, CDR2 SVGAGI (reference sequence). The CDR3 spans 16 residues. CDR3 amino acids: CASSYPRDRATDTQYF. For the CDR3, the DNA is TGTGCCAGCAGTTACCCAAGAGACAGGGCCACAGATACGCAGTATTTT.

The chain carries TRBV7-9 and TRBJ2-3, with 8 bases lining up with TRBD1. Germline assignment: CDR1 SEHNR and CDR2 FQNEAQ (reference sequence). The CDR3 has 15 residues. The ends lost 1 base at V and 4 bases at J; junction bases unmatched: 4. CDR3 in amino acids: CASSLGQGAADTQYF. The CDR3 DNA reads TGTGCCAGCAGCTTAGGTCAGGGGGCAGCAGATACGCAGTATTTT.

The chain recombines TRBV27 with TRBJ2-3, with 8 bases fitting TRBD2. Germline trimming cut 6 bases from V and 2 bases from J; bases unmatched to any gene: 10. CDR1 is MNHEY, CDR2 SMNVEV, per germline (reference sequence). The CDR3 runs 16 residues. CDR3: CASSPFGGRITDTQYF. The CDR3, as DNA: TGTGCCAGCAGCCCCTTTGGCGGGAGGATCACAGATACGCAGTATTTT.

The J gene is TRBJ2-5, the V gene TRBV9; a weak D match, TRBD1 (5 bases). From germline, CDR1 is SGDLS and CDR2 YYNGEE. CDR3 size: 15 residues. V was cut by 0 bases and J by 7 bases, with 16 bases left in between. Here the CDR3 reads CASSVGGTPTGTQYF. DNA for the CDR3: TGTGCCAGCAGCGTAGGGGGCACCCCGACCGGGACCCAGTACTTC. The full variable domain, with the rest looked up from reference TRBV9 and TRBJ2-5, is DSGVTQTPKHLITATGQRVTLRCSPRSGDLSVYWYQQSLDQGLQFLIQYYNGEERAKGNILERFSAQQFPDLHSELNLSSLELGDSALYFCASSVGGTPTGTQYFGPGTRLLVL.

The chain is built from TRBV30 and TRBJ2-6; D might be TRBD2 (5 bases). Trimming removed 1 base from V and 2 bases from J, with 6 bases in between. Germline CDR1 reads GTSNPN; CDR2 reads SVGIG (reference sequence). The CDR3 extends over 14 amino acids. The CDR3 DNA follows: TGTGCCTGGAGTGCGGGGACTGGGGCCAACGTCCTGACTTTC. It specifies CAWSAGTGANVLTF.

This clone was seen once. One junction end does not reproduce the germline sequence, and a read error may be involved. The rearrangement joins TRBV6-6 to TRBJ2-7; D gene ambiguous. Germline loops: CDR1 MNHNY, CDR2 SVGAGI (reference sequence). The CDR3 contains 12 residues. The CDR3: CASSLNPHERYF. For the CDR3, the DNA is TGTGCCAGCAGTCTAAACCCCCACGAGCGGTACTTC.

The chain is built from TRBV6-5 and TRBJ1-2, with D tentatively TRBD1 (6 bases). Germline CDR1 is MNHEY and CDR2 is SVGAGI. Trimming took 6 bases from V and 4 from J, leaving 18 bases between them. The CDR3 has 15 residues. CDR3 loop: CASSLRDNWGYGYTF. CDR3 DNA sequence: TGTGCCAGCAGCCTCCGGGACAACTGGGGCTATGGCTACACCTTC.

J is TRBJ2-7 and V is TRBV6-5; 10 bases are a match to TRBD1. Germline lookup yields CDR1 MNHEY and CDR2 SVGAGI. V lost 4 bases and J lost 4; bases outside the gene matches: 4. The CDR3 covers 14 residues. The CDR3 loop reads CASSSTGGAYEQYF. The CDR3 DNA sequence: TGTGCCAGCAGTTCGACAGGGGGCGCGTACGAGCAGTACTTC.

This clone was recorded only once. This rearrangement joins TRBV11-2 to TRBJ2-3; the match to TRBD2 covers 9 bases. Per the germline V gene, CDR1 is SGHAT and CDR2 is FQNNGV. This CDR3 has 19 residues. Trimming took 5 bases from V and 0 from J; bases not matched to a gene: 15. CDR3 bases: TGTGCCAGCAGCCCCGGAGCTCTAGCGGGACCTGAAAGCACAGATACGCAGTATTTT. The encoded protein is CASSPGALAGPESTDTQYF.

Here the CDR3 reads CASSFTGTGDYGYTF. CDR3 DNA: TGTGCCAGCAGTTTCACCGGGACAGGGGACTATGGCTACACCTTC. V usage is TRBV28 and J usage is TRBJ1-2; 10 bases are shared with TRBD1. The V gene end was trimmed by 3 bases and the J gene end by 3 bases; junction bases not matched to a gene: 4. The germline V gene has CDR1 MDHEN and CDR2 SYDVKM. The CDR3 sequence is 15 residues long.

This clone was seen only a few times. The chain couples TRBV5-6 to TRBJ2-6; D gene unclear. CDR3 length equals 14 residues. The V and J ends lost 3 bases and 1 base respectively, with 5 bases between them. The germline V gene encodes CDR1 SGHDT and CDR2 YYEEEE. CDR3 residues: CASSYGSGANVLTF. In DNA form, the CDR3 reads TGTGCCAGCAGCTACGGGTCTGGGGCCAACGTCCTGACTTTC. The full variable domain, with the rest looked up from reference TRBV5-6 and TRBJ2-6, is DAGVTQSPTHLIKTRGQQVTLRCSPKSGHDTVSWYQQALGQGPQFIFQYYEEEERQRGNFPDRFSGHQFPNYSSELNVNALLLGDSALYLCASSYGSGANVLTFGAGSRLTVL.

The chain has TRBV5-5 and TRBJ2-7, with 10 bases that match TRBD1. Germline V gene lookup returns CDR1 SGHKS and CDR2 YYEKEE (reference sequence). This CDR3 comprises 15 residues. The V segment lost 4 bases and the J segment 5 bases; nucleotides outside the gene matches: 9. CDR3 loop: CASSAPDRGNNEQYF. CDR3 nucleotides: TGTGCCAGCAGCGCCCCGGACAGGGGGAACAACGAGCAGTACTTC.

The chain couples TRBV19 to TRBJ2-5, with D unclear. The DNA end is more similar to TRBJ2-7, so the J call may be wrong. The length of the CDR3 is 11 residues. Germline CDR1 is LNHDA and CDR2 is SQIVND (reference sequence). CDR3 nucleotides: TGTGCCAGTAGTATGAGGAACGAGCAGTACTTC. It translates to CASSMRNEQYF.

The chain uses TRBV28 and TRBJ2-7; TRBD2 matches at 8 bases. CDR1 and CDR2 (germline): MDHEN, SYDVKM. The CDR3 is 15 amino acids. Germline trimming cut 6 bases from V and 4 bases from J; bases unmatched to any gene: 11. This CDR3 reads CASSRRRRGGYEQYV. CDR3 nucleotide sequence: TGTGCCAGCAGCCGAAGGAGGCGCGGGGGGTACGAGCAGTACGTC.

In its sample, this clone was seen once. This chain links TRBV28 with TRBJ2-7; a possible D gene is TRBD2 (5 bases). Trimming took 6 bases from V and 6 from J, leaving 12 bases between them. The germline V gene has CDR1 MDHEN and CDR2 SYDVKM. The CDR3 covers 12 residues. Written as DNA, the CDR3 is TGTGCCAGCAGGCCGCCGGGGTTCGAGCAGTACTTC. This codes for CASRPPGFEQYF.